Below, 5 T cell receptor beta chains from the same sample are listed, as sequenced in a study of blood T cell repertoires in COVID-19. Here immunoSEQ multiplex PCR was the method, and the copy in TCRdb shows in-frame clones only, minus some. The sample holds roughly 50,000 clones, 70% to 90% seen once. The sequenced sample was peripheral blood. The source is a human donor in a cohort sampled during active COVID-19.

This chain joins TRBV27 and TRBJ2-2; TRBD2 matches at 9 bases. The germline V gene has CDR1 MNHEY and CDR2 SMNVEV (reference sequence). The CDR3 consists of 16 residues. V trimming: 7 bases; J trimming: 5 bases; junction bases outside the gene matches: 11. The CDR3 region is CASKWVSLAGTGELFF. The CDR3 DNA follows: TGTGCCAGCAAGTGGGTGAGCCTAGCGGGAACCGGGGAGCTGTTTTTT.

This clone was counted only a few times. The chain combines TRBV7-3 with TRBJ1-1; tentatively, D is TRBD1 (5 bases). Trimming took off 4 bases at V and 7 bases at J, with 13 bases between the two ends. Looked up from germline, CDR1 is SGHTA and CDR2 is FQGTGA. This CDR3 has 13 residues. The CDR3 here is CASSSQGKNEAFF. CDR3 bases: TGTGCCAGCAGCTCCCAGGGAAAAAATGAAGCTTTCTTT. The whole variable domain, filled in from reference TRBV7-3 and TRBJ1-1, reads GAGVSQTPSNKVTEKGKYVELRCDPISGHTALYWYRQSLGQGPEFLIYFQGTGAADDSGLPNDRFFAVRPEGSVSTLKIQRTERGDSAVYLCASSSQGKNEAFFGQGTRLTVV.

This clone showed up just once. The chain carries TRBV24-1 and TRBJ2-2; D is unclear. V was shortened by 6 bases and J by 4 bases, with 14 bases between the two germline ends. Looked up from germline, CDR1 is KGHDR and CDR2 is SFDVKD. The CDR3 length is 15 residues. The CDR3 DNA is TGTGCCACCAGTCCCGGAGTCGGGTCCACCGGGGAGCTGTTTTTT. As protein: CATSPGVGSTGELFF.

CDR3 DNA: TGTGCCAGCAGCCGGGACAGAAGTAGCTCCTACGAGCAGTACTTC. Its protein is CASSRDRSSSYEQYF. The chain joins TRBV5-4 to TRBJ2-7; TRBD1 matches 7 bases. V lost 4 bases and J lost 0; bases outside the gene matches: 7. CDR1 and CDR2 (germline): SGHNT, YYREEE (reference sequence). The length of the CDR3 is 15 residues.

The rearrangement uses TRBV28 and TRBJ1-4; 9 bases line up with TRBD1. CDR3 size: 18 residues. V dropped 1 base and J dropped 8; count of bases not matched to a gene: 14. The germline CDR1 and CDR2 sequences are MDHEN and SYDVKM. CDR3 in DNA: TGTGCCAGCAGTTTATTCGGGGGACAGGGCGCCAAATGGGAAAAACTGTTTTTT. It is translated as CASSLFGGQGAKWEKLFF.